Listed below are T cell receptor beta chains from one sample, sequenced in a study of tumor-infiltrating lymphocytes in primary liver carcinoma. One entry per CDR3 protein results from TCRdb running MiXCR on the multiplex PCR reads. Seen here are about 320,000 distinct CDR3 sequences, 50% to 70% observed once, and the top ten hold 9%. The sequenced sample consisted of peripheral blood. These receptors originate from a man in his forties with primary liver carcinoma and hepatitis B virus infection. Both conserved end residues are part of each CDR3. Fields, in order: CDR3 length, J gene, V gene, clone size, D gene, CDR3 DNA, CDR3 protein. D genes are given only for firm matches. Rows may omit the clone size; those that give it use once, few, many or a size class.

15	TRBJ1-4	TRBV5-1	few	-	TGCGCCAGCAGCTTGGCGGCAGGCCCGAATGAAAAACTGTTTTTT	CASSLAAGPNEKLFF
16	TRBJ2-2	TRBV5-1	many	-	TGCGCCAGCAGCTTGGACACCCCAACGGGAGCCGGGGAGCTGTTTTTT	CASSLDTPTGAGELFF
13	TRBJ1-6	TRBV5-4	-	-	TGTGCCAGCAGCTTTCGGGGTAATTCACCCCTCCACTTT	CASSFRGNSPLHF
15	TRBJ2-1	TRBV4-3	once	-	TGCGCGAGCAGCCATGAGACTCCGTCCTACAATGAGCAGTTCTTC	CASSHETPSYNEQFF
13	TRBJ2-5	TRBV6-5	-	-	TGTGCCAACAGTTACTCATACGGGGCGGCCCAGTACTTC	CANSYSYGAAQYF
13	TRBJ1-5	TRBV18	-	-	TGTGCCAGCTCACCGGGACTGGGCCGGCCCCAGCATTTT	CASSPGLGRPQHF
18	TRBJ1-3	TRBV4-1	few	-	TGCGCCAGCAGCCAAGATCAAGGGGACTATTTCATAGGAAACACCATATATTTT	CASSQDQGDYFIGNTIYF
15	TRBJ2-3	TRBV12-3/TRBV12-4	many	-	TGTGCCAGCAGTTTAGATTCCGGCAGCGGGCGCGCGCAGTATTTT	CASSLDSGSGRAQYF
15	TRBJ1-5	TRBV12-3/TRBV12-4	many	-	TGTGCCAGCAGTTTATTAATAGGGAGCAATCAGCCCCAGCATTTT	CASSLLIGSNQPQHF
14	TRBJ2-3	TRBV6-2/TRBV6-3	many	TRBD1	TGTGCCAGCACACGGACAGGGCGAACAGATACGCAGTATTTT	CASTRTGRTDTQYF
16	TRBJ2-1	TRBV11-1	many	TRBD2	TGTGCCAGCAGCTTAGTAGCGGGAGTCAGGGGAAATGAGCAGTTCTTC	CASSLVAGVRGNEQFF
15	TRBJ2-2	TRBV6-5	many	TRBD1	TGTGCCAGCAGGACGGGACAGGGGAGTACCGGGGAGCTGTTTTTT	CASRTGQGSTGELFF
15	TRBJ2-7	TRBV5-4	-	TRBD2	TGTGCCAGCAGTCTCGATAGCGGGAGCTCCTACAAGCAGTACTTC	CASSLDSGSSYKQYF
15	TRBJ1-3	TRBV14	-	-	TGTGCCAGCAGCCAAGGAGTTATGACTGGAAACACCATATATTTT	CASSQGVMTGNTIYF
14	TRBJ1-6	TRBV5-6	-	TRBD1	TGTACCAGCAGCTCCAGACAGGGGAGGTCACCCCTCCACTTT	CTSSSRQGRSPLHF
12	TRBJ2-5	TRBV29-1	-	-	TGCAGTGTTGGGGTTTCCGATGAGACCCAGTACTTC	CSVGVSDETQYF
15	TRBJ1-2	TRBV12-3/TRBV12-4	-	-	TGTGCCAGCAGCTACGGGCAGGGAGCTAACTATGGCTACACCTTC	CASSYGQGANYGYTF
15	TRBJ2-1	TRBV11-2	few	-	TGTGGCAGCAGCCTCTCTCAGAGGGCTGGAAATGAGCAGTTCTTC	CGSSLSQRAGNEQFF
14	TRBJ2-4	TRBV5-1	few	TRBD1	TGCGCCAGCAGCGGAACAGGGGGCTTAAGCATTCAGTACTTC	CASSGTGGLSIQYF
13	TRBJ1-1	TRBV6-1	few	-	TGTGCCAGCAGTGACTGCCAGAACACTGAAGCTTTCTTT	CASSDCQNTEAFF
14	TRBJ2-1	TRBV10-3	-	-	TGTGCCATCAGTGAGTCGGGGGCTCCCAATGAGCAGTTCTTC	CAISESGAPNEQFF
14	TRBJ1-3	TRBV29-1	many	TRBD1	TGCAGCGTTGGGACAGGGATGTCTGGAAACACCATATATTTT	CSVGTGMSGNTIYF
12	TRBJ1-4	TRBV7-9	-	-	TGTGCCAGCAGCACCGCGGATGAAAAACTGTTTTTT	CASSTADEKLFF
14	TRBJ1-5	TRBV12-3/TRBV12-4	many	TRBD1	TGTGCCAGCAGGGCAAACAGGGGGCTTCAGCCCCAGCATTTT	CASRANRGLQPQHF
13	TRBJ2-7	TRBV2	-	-	TGTGCCAGCAGGCGGGACTCCAACTACGAGCAGTACTTC	CASRRDSNYEQYF
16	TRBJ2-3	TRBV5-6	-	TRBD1	TGTGCCAGCAGCCCTCTGGACAGGGCGGGCACAGATACGCAGTATTTT	CASSPLDRAGTDTQYF
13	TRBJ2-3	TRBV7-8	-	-	TGTGCCAGCAGCTTAGGGCCTACAGATACGCAGTATTTT	CASSLGPTDTQYF
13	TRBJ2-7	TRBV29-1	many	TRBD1	TGCAGCGGGAGGGACAGGGTGACCTACGAGCAGTACTTC	CSGRDRVTYEQYF
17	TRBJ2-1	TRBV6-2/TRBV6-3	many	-	TGTGCCAGCAGCTCCGATCCCTGGCAGGAGATTCACAATGAGCAGTTCTTC	CASSSDPWQEIHNEQFF
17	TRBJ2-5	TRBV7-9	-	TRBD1	TGTGCCAGCAGCCGATGGCAGGGGGTGATACTCCATGAGACCCAGTACTTC	CASSRWQGVILHETQYF
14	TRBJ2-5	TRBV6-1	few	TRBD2	TGTGCCAGCAGTGAACGGACTAGCGGGGAGACCCAGTACTTC	CASSERTSGETQYF
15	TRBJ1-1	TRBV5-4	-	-	TGTGCCAGCAGCTTCGAATCGGTCGGGGCTGCTGAAGCTTTCTTT	CASSFESVGAAEAFF
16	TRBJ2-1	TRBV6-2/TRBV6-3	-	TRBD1	TGTGCCAGCAGTTACCCCGCCGGGACAGGGGGTGATGAGCAGTTCTTC	CASSYPAGTGGDEQFF
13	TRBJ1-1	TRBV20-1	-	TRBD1	TGCAGTGCAACGGACAGGGCCTACACTGAAGCTTTCTTT	CSATDRAYTEAFF
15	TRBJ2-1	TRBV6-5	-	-	TGTGCCAGCAGTATGACTAAGCCAATTTACAATGAGCGGTTCTTC	CASSMTKPIYNERFF
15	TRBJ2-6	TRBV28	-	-	TGTGCCAGGAGTTTACCCTTCCCTGTGGCCAACGTCCTGACTTTC	CARSLPFPVANVLTF
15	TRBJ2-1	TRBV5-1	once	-	TGCGCCAGCTGCTTGGCGATTAGCGCCTACAATGAGCAGTTCTTC	CASCLAISAYNEQFF
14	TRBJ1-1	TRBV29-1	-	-	TGCAGCATCGAAGGGGGGGGCCTGAACACTGAAGCTTTCTTT	CSIEGGGLNTEAFF
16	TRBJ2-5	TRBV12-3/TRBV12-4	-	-	TGTGTCAGCAGACAGAGATACCCCAGCCTCCAAGAGACCCCGTACTTC	CVSRQRYPSLQETPYF
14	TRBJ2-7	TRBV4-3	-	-	TGCGCCAGCAACCAAGACAGAGTCGGCTACGAGCAGTACTTC	CASNQDRVGYEQYF
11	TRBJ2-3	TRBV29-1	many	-	TGCGGCTTTGGGGGCACAGATACGCAGTATTTT	CGFGGTDTQYF
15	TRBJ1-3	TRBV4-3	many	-	TGCGCCAGCAGCCAAAGGGGAGGCTCTGGAAACACCATATATTTT	CASSQRGGSGNTIYF
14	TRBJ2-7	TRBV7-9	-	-	TGTGCCAGCAGCCGTGGGACGGTTCCCTACGAGCAGTACTTC	CASSRGTVPYEQYF
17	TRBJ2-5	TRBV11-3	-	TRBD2	TGTGCAAGCAGCTTTGGGACTAGCGGGAGTCCTTTGGGGACCCAGTACTTC	CASSFGTSGSPLGTQYF
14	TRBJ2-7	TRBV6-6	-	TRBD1	TGTACCAGCGGCCACAGGGGATCCTCCTACAAGCAGTACTTC	CTSGHRGSSYKQYF
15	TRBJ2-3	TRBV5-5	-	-	TGTGCCAGCAGCACATCCGCGGTTGGCACAGATACGCAGTATTTT	CASSTSAVGTDTQYF
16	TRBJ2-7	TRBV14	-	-	TGTGCCAGCAATCAAGGAGGTCAGCTACTCTCCTACGAGCAGTACTTC	CASNQGGQLLSYEQYF
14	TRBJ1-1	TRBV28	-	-	TGTGCCAGCAGTCCCCGGGCTCCGAACATTGAAGCTTTCTTT	CASSPRAPNIEAFF
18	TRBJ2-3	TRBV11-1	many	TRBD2	TGTGCCAGCAGCTTGGGTCTAGCGGGAGGGCCCAGCACAGATACGCAGTATTTT	CASSLGLAGGPSTDTQYF
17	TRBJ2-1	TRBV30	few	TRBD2	TGTGCCTGGACTCGAAACCCCCTAGCGGGAGGGCCTAATGAGCAGTTCTTC	CAWTRNPLAGGPNEQFF
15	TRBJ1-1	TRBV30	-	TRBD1	TGTGCCTGGAGGAACGACGGGACAGGGACCACTGAAGCTTTCTTT	CAWRNDGTGTTEAFF
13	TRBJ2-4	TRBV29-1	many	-	TGCAGCGTTGTCAGCGTTCGACAAAACATTCAGTACTTC	CSVVSVRQNIQYF
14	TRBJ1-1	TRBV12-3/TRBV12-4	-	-	TGTGCCAGCAGTTTCGGGGGAGGGGTAGCTGAAGCTTTCTTT	CASSFGGGVAEAFF
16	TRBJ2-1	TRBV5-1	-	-	TGCGCCAGCAGCTTGGGCCGGGACTCCGGCTACAATGAGCAGTCCTTC	CASSLGRDSGYNEQSF
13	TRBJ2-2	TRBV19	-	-	TGTGCCAGTAGGCCCGGGAGCACCGGGGAGCTGTTTTTC	CASRPGSTGELFF
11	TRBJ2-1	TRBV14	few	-	TGTGCCAGCAGCCAAGATATTGAGCAGTTCTTC	CASSQDIEQFF
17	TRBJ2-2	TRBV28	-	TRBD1	TGTGCCAGCAGAGGGGGACAGGGGTGTCGGAAGACAGGGGAGCTGTTTTTT	CASRGGQGCRKTGELFF
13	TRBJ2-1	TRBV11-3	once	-	TGTGCCGGCAGCGGGACAGCCAACAATAAGCAGTTCTTC	CAGSGTANNKQFF
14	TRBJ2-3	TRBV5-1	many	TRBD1	TGCGCCAGCACCCCGACAGGGTCGGGAGATACGCAGTATTTT	CASTPTGSGDTQYF